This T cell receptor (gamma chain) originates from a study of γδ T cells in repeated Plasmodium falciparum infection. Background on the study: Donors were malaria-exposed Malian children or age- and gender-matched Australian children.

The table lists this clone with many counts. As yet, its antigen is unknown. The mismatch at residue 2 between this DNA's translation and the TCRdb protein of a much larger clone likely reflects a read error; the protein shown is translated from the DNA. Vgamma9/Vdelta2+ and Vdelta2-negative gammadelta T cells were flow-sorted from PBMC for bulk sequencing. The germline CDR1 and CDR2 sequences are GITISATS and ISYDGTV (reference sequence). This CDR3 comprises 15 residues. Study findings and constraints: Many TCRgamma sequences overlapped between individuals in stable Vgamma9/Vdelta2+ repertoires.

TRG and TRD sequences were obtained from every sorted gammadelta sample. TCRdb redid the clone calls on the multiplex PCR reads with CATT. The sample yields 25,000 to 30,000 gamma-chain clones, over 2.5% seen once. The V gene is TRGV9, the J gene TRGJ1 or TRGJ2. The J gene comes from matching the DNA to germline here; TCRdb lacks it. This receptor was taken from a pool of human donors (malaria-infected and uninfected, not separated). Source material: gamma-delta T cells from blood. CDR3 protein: CTLWDRLQGNYKKLF. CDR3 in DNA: TGTACCTTGTGGGACCGCCTGCAAGGGAATTATAAGAAACTCTTT.